Listed below are T cell receptor beta chains from one sample, sequenced in a study of cytomegalovirus exposure and HLA in healthy donors. Profiling relied on immunoSEQ multiplex PCR, and the TCRdb table lists in-frame clones only, not all of them. The data hold some 86,000 clones, with less than 80% observed a single time. Sequencing was carried out using PBMCs. These receptors all stem from a man under 40 in good health and CMV-seronegative. Both conserved end residues are part of each CDR3. Fields, in order: J gene, V gene, clone size, CDR3 protein. Where a row states a size, it is once, few, many or the class of an expanded clone; other rows omit it.

TRBJ2-7 TRBV7-9 . CASSLGSGVYEQYF
TRBJ2-5 TRBV4-1 . CASSPGGLAGVVQETQYF
TRBJ2-3 TRBV23-1 few CASSQSREQKPRTDTQYF
TRBJ2-2 TRBV7-9 . CASSLGTSSGELFF
TRBJ1-6 TRBV7-3 once CARLAGKQGRKSSYNSPLHF
TRBJ1-1 TRBV29-1 few CSVLINTEAFF
TRBJ1-1 TRBV5-6 . CASSFDSTEAFF
TRBJ2-7 TRBV7-2 . CASTLSTGFPGEQYF
TRBJ2-7 TRBV27 . CASSSRGLAGREQYF
TRBJ2-7 TRBV27 . CASSPYMGQLYEQYF
TRBJ1-1 TRBV18 once CASSPVEGRGNTEAFF
TRBJ2-7 TRBV9 . CASSVSSGPYEQYF
TRBJ2-5 TRBV25-1 . CASSESEGRVQYF
TRBJ2-6 TRBV9 . CASSVGGLAGAGANVLTF
TRBJ2-7 TRBV5-1 . CASSLDPGVEYEQYF
TRBJ2-1 TRBV5-1 . CASSLGRQGSNEQFF
TRBJ2-7 TRBV18 few CASSQYTRAGWHEQYF
TRBJ2-5 TRBV5-1 . CASSLMRGETQYF
TRBJ1-1 TRBV2 . CASSARDRGEAFF
TRBJ1-4 TRBV5-1 . CASSLAGGDGEKLFF
TRBJ2-2 TRBV5-1 . CASSLMSTNTGELFF
TRBJ1-5 TRBV4-3 . CASSQTGGGQPQHF
TRBJ2-5 TRBV9 few CASSVGAGGSSPETQYF
TRBJ2-7 TRBV5-1 few CASSLIGGVGEQYF
TRBJ1-1 TRBV7-2 . CASSTGTGAWVWTEAFF
TRBJ2-5 TRBV2 . CASRASGSPQETQYF
TRBJ1-2 TRBV5-1 few CASSPTDSDYGYTF
TRBJ1-1 TRBV5-4 . CASRAVGEGNTEAFF
TRBJ2-3 TRBV7-2 once CASSLSGGLSTDTQYF
TRBJ2-3 TRBV30 . CAWSGGSSTDTQYF
TRBJ1-2 TRBV9 . CASSVAGSLGFYTF
TRBJ2-5 TRBV5-4 . CASSFSGLAVAGETQYF
TRBJ2-7 TRBV18 once CASSALEGALNEQYF
TRBJ1-1 TRBV29-1 . CSVGLNTEAFF
TRBJ2-5 TRBV25-1 . CASSESWASAETQYF
TRBJ2-4 TRBV19 . CASNQGAAGNIQYF
TRBJ1-1 TRBV7-9 . CASSPGTAPHTEAFF
TRBJ1-1 TRBV5-1 . CASSLAVRTAVTNTEAFF
TRBJ2-7 TRBV13 . CASSSGGYEQYF
TRBJ2-7 TRBV9 . CASSVGSGGSYEQYF